The TCR beta chain described here comes from a study of T cells in Graves' hyperthyroidism and ophthalmopathy. In this sample, this clonotype turned up once. The CDR3 covers 12 residues. The germline V gene encodes CDR1 ENHRY and CDR2 SYGVKD. The V segment lost 10 bases and the J segment 7 bases; nucleotides outside the gene matches: 10. Researchers amplified the TCR beta CDR3 regions from RNA transcripts. The TCR CDR3 was amplified in a first-round RT-PCR using the HTBI primer set. In TCRdb, the multiplex PCR reads were re-called with MiXCR into one record per CDR3 protein. The top ten clones hold 44% of a sample with 500,000 to 650,000 distinct CDR3 sequences, approximately 48% of them seen once.

The sequenced sample consisted of peripheral blood or thyroid tissue (not recorded which). This receptor was identified in an adult woman with Graves' disease, either hyperthyroidism or ophthalmopathy (not recorded which). V and J are TRBV10-3 and TRBJ2-7; 7 bases match TRBD1. The CDR3 region is CATGTAGMEQYF. CDR3 bases: TGTGCCACCGGGACAGCCGGTATGGAGCAGTACTTC.